These T cell receptor beta chains were read from a single sample in a study of blood T cell repertoires in COVID-19. Generated by immunoSEQ multiplex PCR, the TCRdb table keeps only in-frame clones and is missing some. Counted here are 68,000 or so clones, 86% occurring once; the ten biggest clones make up 4.1%. The specimen was peripheral blood. These receptors all come from a man aged 50 or older with acute or convalescent COVID-19. The CDR3 runs from the conserved cysteine through the conserved F or W. Each record gives: J gene, clone size, V gene, D gene, CDR3 length, CDR3 protein, CDR3 DNA. D genes are given only for firm matches. The size of a clone is reported for some rows only, either as once, few or many, or as a class for expanded clones.

j_gene: TRBJ2-7
abundance: .
v_gene: TRBV19
d_gene: .
len: 13
CDR3aa: CASRLQGMGEQYF
CDR3nt: TGTGCCAGTAGATTACAGGGAATGGGCGAGCAGTACTTC

j_gene: TRBJ2-1
abundance: .
v_gene: TRBV7-9
d_gene: TRBD1
len: 12
CDR3aa: CASSATGNEQFF
CDR3nt: TGTGCCAGCAGCGCGACAGGGAATGAGCAGTTCTTC

j_gene: TRBJ1-6
abundance: few
v_gene: TRBV10-3
d_gene: TRBD1
len: 15
CDR3aa: CAISDSGQANSPLHF
CDR3nt: TGTGCCATCAGTGACTCGGGACAGGCTAATTCACCCCTCCACTTT

j_gene: TRBJ2-7
abundance: .
v_gene: TRBV11-2
d_gene: .
len: 14
CDR3aa: CASSLGLGSYEQYF
CDR3nt: TGTGCCAGCAGCTTGGGCTTGGGGAGCTACGAGCAGTACTTC

j_gene: TRBJ2-2
abundance: .
v_gene: TRBV15
d_gene: .
len: 17
CDR3aa: CATSRDWGQGNTGELFF
CDR3nt: TGTGCCACCAGCAGAGATTGGGGACAAGGGAACACCGGGGAGCTGTTTTTT

j_gene: TRBJ2-5
abundance: .
v_gene: TRBV2
d_gene: TRBD1
len: 15
CDR3aa: CASTESGTGGETQYF
CDR3nt: TGTGCCAGCACCGAGTCCGGGACAGGGGGCGAGACCCAGTACTTC

j_gene: TRBJ1-2
abundance: few
v_gene: TRBV10-3
d_gene: TRBD1
len: 17
CDR3aa: CAISESGGGRQNYGYTF
CDR3nt: TGTGCCATCAGTGAGTCTGGAGGGGGCCGGCAAAACTATGGCTACACCTTC

j_gene: TRBJ1-5
abundance: .
v_gene: TRBV18
d_gene: TRBD1
len: 16
CDR3aa: CASSTRDRGSNQPQHF
CDR3nt: TGTGCCAGCTCAACTAGAGACAGGGGTAGCAATCAGCCCCAGCATTTT

j_gene: TRBJ1-2
abundance: .
v_gene: TRBV28
d_gene: .
len: 13
CDR3aa: CASSLTQGRGYTF
CDR3nt: TGTGCCAGCAGTTTAACCCAGGGTCGTGGCTACACCTTC

j_gene: TRBJ2-3
abundance: .
v_gene: TRBV6-4
d_gene: .
len: 14
CDR3aa: CASSATGGTDTQYF
CDR3nt: TGTGCCAGCAGTGCTACAGGCGGCACAGATACGCAGTATTTT

j_gene: TRBJ2-3
abundance: .
v_gene: TRBV18
d_gene: TRBD1
len: 15
CDR3aa: CASSPRQGDSDTQYF
CDR3nt: TGTGCCAGCTCACCACGCCAGGGGGATTCCGATACGCAGTATTTT

j_gene: TRBJ2-5
abundance: .
v_gene: TRBV9
d_gene: TRBD1
len: 16
CDR3aa: CASSAERTGGEETQYF
CDR3nt: TGTGCCAGCAGCGCTGAGAGGACAGGGGGCGAGGAGACCCAGTACTTC

j_gene: TRBJ1-1
abundance: .
v_gene: TRBV5-4
d_gene: .
len: 14
CDR3aa: CASSLGVSNTEAFF
CDR3nt: TGTGCCAGCAGCTTGGGAGTTTCGAACACTGAAGCTTTCTTT

j_gene: TRBJ2-1
abundance: .
v_gene: TRBV5-6
d_gene: .
len: 15
CDR3aa: CASSSGLSSYNEQFF
CDR3nt: TGTGCCAGCAGCTCGGGTCTTAGCTCCTACAATGAGCAGTTCTTC

j_gene: TRBJ1-5
abundance: .
v_gene: TRBV7-2
d_gene: .
len: 14
CDR3aa: CASSPEAGEQPQHF
CDR3nt: TGTGCCAGCAGCCCAGAGGCGGGGGAACAGCCCCAGCATTTT

j_gene: TRBJ2-1
abundance: .
v_gene: TRBV2
d_gene: .
len: 15
CDR3aa: CASRSGRAFGNEQFF
CDR3nt: TGTGCCAGCAGGTCGGGTAGAGCTTTTGGGAATGAGCAGTTCTTC

j_gene: TRBJ2-2
abundance: .
v_gene: TRBV9
d_gene: .
len: 16
CDR3aa: CASSVKRTEYTGELFF
CDR3nt: TGTGCCAGCAGCGTAAAGCGGACAGAGTACACCGGGGAGCTGTTTTTT

j_gene: TRBJ1-6
abundance: .
v_gene: TRBV4-2
d_gene: TRBD1
len: 15
CDR3aa: CASSQGQFFNSPLHF
CDR3nt: TGTGCCAGCAGCCAGGGACAGTTCTTCAATTCACCCCTCCACTTT

j_gene: TRBJ1-5
abundance: .
v_gene: TRBV2
d_gene: .
len: 15
CDR3aa: CASRNSRVSNQPQHF
CDR3nt: TGTGCCAGCAGGAACAGCAGGGTTAGCAATCAGCCCCAGCATTTT

j_gene: TRBJ2-7
abundance: .
v_gene: TRBV19
d_gene: TRBD2
len: 14
CDR3aa: CASRVAGGAYEQYF
CDR3nt: TGTGCCAGTAGGGTTGCGGGGGGAGCCTACGAGCAGTACTTC

j_gene: TRBJ1-6
abundance: .
v_gene: TRBV11-3
d_gene: .
len: 15
CDR3aa: CASRATGEPNSPLHF
CDR3nt: TGTGCCAGCAGAGCGACAGGAGAACCTAATTCACCCCTCCACTTT

j_gene: TRBJ1-6
abundance: .
v_gene: TRBV6-1
d_gene: .
len: 15
CDR3aa: CASSDQGTLNSPLHF
CDR3nt: TGTGCCAGCAGTGATCAGGGAACCCTAAATTCACCCCTCCACTTT

j_gene: TRBJ1-6
abundance: .
v_gene: TRBV9
d_gene: .
len: 16
CDR3aa: CASSGSGQGWVSPLHF
CDR3nt: TGTGCCAGCAGCGGTAGTGGTCAGGGTTGGGTTTCACCCCTCCACTTT

j_gene: TRBJ2-7
abundance: .
v_gene: TRBV7-2
d_gene: TRBD1
len: 18
CDR3aa: CASSLGPGQGERAYEQYF
CDR3nt: TGTGCCAGCAGCTTAGGGCCGGGACAGGGTGAGCGGGCCTACGAGCAGTACTTC

j_gene: TRBJ2-5
abundance: .
v_gene: TRBV7-7
d_gene: .
len: 14
CDR3aa: CASSLARVSETQYF
CDR3nt: TGTGCTAGCAGCTTAGCCAGGGTGTCCGAGACCCAGTACTTC

j_gene: TRBJ2-7
abundance: .
v_gene: TRBV2
d_gene: .
len: 13
CDR3aa: CASSGDMPYEQYF
CDR3nt: TGTGCCAGCAGTGGCGACATGCCCTACGAGCAGTACTTC

j_gene: TRBJ2-3
abundance: once
v_gene: TRBV19
d_gene: .
len: 15
CDR3aa: CASSPQGVPTDTQYF
CDR3nt: TGTGCCAGTAGTCCGCAAGGGGTTCCCACAGATACGCAGTATTTT

j_gene: TRBJ2-3
abundance: .
v_gene: TRBV19
d_gene: TRBD2
len: 15
CDR3aa: CASSEMAGGGDTQYF
CDR3nt: TGTGCCAGTAGTGAAATGGCGGGGGGAGGAGATACGCAGTATTTT

j_gene: TRBJ2-7
abundance: .
v_gene: TRBV29-1
d_gene: TRBD1
len: 13
CDR3aa: CSAGTGGPYEQYF
CDR3nt: TGCAGCGCCGGGACAGGGGGCCCCTACGAGCAGTACTTC

j_gene: TRBJ2-6
abundance: once
v_gene: TRBV6-5
d_gene: .
len: 15
CDR3aa: CASRGGTSGANVLTF
CDR3nt: TGTGCCAGCAGGGGAGGTACCTCTGGGGCCAACGTCCTGACTTTC

j_gene: TRBJ1-2
abundance: .
v_gene: TRBV6-1
d_gene: .
len: 17
CDR3aa: CASSETSFARDVSGYTF
CDR3nt: TGTGCCAGCAGTGAAACCTCGTTCGCCAGGGATGTATCGGGCTACACCTTC

j_gene: TRBJ2-7
abundance: .
v_gene: TRBV18
d_gene: TRBD2
len: 17
CDR3aa: CASTPLSGGWGEVEQYF
CDR3nt: TGTGCCAGCACACCACTCTCGGGAGGGTGGGGTGAGGTCGAGCAGTACTTC

j_gene: TRBJ1-1
abundance: .
v_gene: TRBV18
d_gene: .
len: 14
CDR3aa: CASSPPGKGPEAFF
CDR3nt: TGTGCCAGCTCACCTCCAGGGAAGGGCCCTGAAGCTTTCTTT

j_gene: TRBJ1-2
abundance: .
v_gene: TRBV2
d_gene: TRBD1
len: 15
CDR3aa: CASSLLTGVQDGYTF
CDR3nt: TGTGCCAGCAGTCTTCTGACAGGGGTCCAGGATGGCTACACCTTC

j_gene: TRBJ2-5
abundance: .
v_gene: TRBV3-1/TRBV3-2
d_gene: .
len: 15
CDR3aa: CASSHLSSDQETQYF
CDR3nt: TGTGCCAGCAGCCATTTGTCTAGCGACCAAGAGACCCAGTACTTC

j_gene: TRBJ1-6
abundance: .
v_gene: TRBV4-1
d_gene: .
len: 16
CDR3aa: CASSPRAAGNNSPLHF
CDR3nt: TGCGCCAGCAGCCCAAGGGCGGCAGGGAATAATTCACCCCTCCACTTT

j_gene: TRBJ2-2
abundance: .
v_gene: TRBV6-5
d_gene: TRBD1
len: 14
CDR3aa: CASSPQQGSGELFF
CDR3nt: TGTGCCAGCAGTCCGCAACAGGGGTCCGGGGAGCTGTTTTTT

j_gene: TRBJ2-2
abundance: .
v_gene: TRBV28
d_gene: .
len: 14
CDR3aa: CASSLQGSAGELFF
CDR3nt: TGTGCCAGCAGTTTACAGGGCAGCGCCGGGGAGCTGTTTTTT

j_gene: TRBJ2-1
abundance: .
v_gene: TRBV6-4
d_gene: TRBD2
len: 15
CDR3aa: CASSETSGKGNEQFF
CDR3nt: TGTGCCAGCAGTGAGACTAGCGGGAAAGGGAATGAGCAGTTCTTC

j_gene: TRBJ2-3
abundance: .
v_gene: TRBV30
d_gene: .
len: 15
CDR3aa: CAWRQTRDGPDTQYF
CDR3nt: TGTGCCTGGAGGCAAACACGGGATGGGCCAGATACGCAGTATTTT

j_gene: TRBJ2-1
abundance: .
v_gene: TRBV4-1
d_gene: .
len: 19
CDR3aa: CASSGSHVRRTREWDEQFF
CDR3nt: TGCGCCAGCAGCGGCTCCCACGTCCGAAGGACAAGGGAATGGGATGAGCAGTTCTTC

j_gene: TRBJ2-6
abundance: once
v_gene: TRBV28
d_gene: .
len: 14
CDR3aa: CASIGVPGANVLTF
CDR3nt: TGTGCCAGCATCGGGGTCCCTGGGGCCAACGTCCTGACTTTC

j_gene: TRBJ2-3
abundance: .
v_gene: TRBV28
d_gene: TRBD1
len: 16
CDR3aa: CASSPPTGVGTDTQYF
CDR3nt: TGTGCCAGCAGTCCCCCGACAGGGGTGGGCACAGATACGCAGTATTTT

j_gene: TRBJ2-3
abundance: .
v_gene: TRBV6-1
d_gene: TRBD1
len: 16
CDR3aa: CASSDHRGRVTDTQYF
CDR3nt: TGTGCCAGCAGTGACCACAGGGGGCGGGTCACAGATACGCAGTATTTT

j_gene: TRBJ1-1
abundance: .
v_gene: TRBV14
d_gene: .
len: 13
CDR3aa: CASSPMAGTEAFF
CDR3nt: TGTGCCAGCAGCCCTATGGCGGGAACTGAAGCTTTCTTT

j_gene: TRBJ2-5
abundance: .
v_gene: TRBV7-6
d_gene: TRBD1
len: 15
CDR3aa: CASSLVTGVQETQYF
CDR3nt: TGTGCCAGCAGCTTAGTGACAGGGGTGCAAGAGACCCAGTACTTC

j_gene: TRBJ2-3
abundance: .
v_gene: TRBV4-1
d_gene: TRBD2
len: 15
CDR3aa: CASSYSGRGADTQYF
CDR3nt: TGCGCCAGCAGCTATAGCGGGAGGGGCGCAGATACGCAGTATTTT

j_gene: TRBJ1-5
abundance: .
v_gene: TRBV28
d_gene: .
len: 16
CDR3aa: CASSLPGGRSNQPQHF
CDR3nt: TGTGCCAGCAGTTTACCCGGGGGTCGAAGCAATCAGCCCCAGCATTTT

j_gene: TRBJ1-4
abundance: .
v_gene: TRBV18
d_gene: TRBD1
len: 15
CDR3aa: CASSPRTGLNEKLFF
CDR3nt: TGTGCCAGCTCCCCAAGGACAGGGCTAAATGAAAAACTGTTTTTT

j_gene: TRBJ1-2
abundance: once
v_gene: TRBV7-9
d_gene: .
len: 13
CDR3aa: CASSLRTGDGYTF
CDR3nt: TGTGCCAGCAGCTTAAGGACGGGAGATGGCTACACCTTC

j_gene: TRBJ1-5
abundance: .
v_gene: TRBV29-1
d_gene: .
len: 14
CDR3aa: CSVDSGVSNQPQHF
CDR3nt: TGCAGCGTTGACTCAGGGGTCAGCAATCAGCCCCAGCATTTT

j_gene: TRBJ2-3
abundance: .
v_gene: TRBV29-1
d_gene: TRBD2
len: 15
CDR3aa: CSVDPSGGGTDTQYF
CDR3nt: TGCAGCGTTGACCCGTCGGGAGGGGGCACAGATACGCAGTATTTT

j_gene: TRBJ1-2
abundance: .
v_gene: TRBV6-4
d_gene: TRBD1
len: 12
CDR3aa: CASSGTGYGYTF
CDR3nt: TGTGCCAGCAGCGGGACAGGCTATGGCTACACCTTC

j_gene: TRBJ2-3
abundance: .
v_gene: TRBV3-1/TRBV3-2
d_gene: .
len: 16
CDR3aa: CASSPPSRRSTDTQYF
CDR3nt: TGTGCCAGCAGCCCCCCCAGCAGGCGTAGCACAGATACGCAGTATTTT

j_gene: TRBJ2-3
abundance: .
v_gene: TRBV7-3
d_gene: TRBD2
len: 15
CDR3aa: CASSSSSGGGGTQYF
CDR3nt: TGTGCCAGCAGCTCCTCTAGCGGGGGGGGCGGTACGCAGTATTTT